Listed below are T cell receptor beta chains from one sample, sequenced in a study of cytomegalovirus exposure and HLA in healthy donors. TCRdb's table, derived via immunoSEQ multiplex PCR, lists solely in-frame clones and lacks some. The sample has about 96,000 clones; under 85% are singletons. Input material: PBMCs. The receptors stem from a woman between 65 and 79 years old in good health and CMV-seropositive. Each CDR3 is given with its conserved first and last residue. The D gene is left open where the match is weak. Clone size is shown for a subset of rows, as once, few, many or a class of expanded clone.

clone size: .
J gene: TRBJ2-7
D gene: TRBD1
V gene: TRBV6-5
CDR3 protein: CAILQGENYEQYF
CDR3 DNA: TGTGCCATCCTACAGGGGGAAAACTACGAGCAGTACTTC

clone size: .
J gene: TRBJ1-3
D gene: TRBD1
V gene: TRBV5-1
CDR3 protein: CASSSPGQGLGNTIYF
CDR3 DNA: TGCGCCAGCAGCTCACCGGGACAGGGACTCGGAAACACCATATATTTT

clone size: .
J gene: TRBJ1-2
D gene: TRBD1
V gene: TRBV6-5
CDR3 protein: CASRSGQGYGYTF
CDR3 DNA: TGTGCCAGCAGGTCCGGACAGGGCTATGGCTACACCTTC

clone size: .
J gene: TRBJ1-2
D gene: TRBD1
V gene: TRBV27
CDR3 protein: CAVGQGPNYGYTF
CDR3 DNA: TGTGCTGTCGGACAGGGACCTAACTATGGCTACACCTTC

clone size: few
J gene: TRBJ2-3
D gene: TRBD2
V gene: TRBV7-3
CDR3 protein: CASSLLARTSFKHTDTQYF
CDR3 DNA: TGTGCCAGCAGCTTACTCGCTCGGACTAGTTTTAAACACACAGATACGCAGTATTTT

clone size: few
J gene: TRBJ2-2
D gene: TRBD2
V gene: TRBV9
CDR3 protein: CASSVRGGNTGELFF
CDR3 DNA: TGTGCCAGCAGCGTGCGGGGGGGGAACACCGGGGAGCTGTTTTTT

clone size: .
J gene: TRBJ2-6
D gene: TRBD1
V gene: TRBV7-2
CDR3 protein: CASSTSTGAGANVLTF
CDR3 DNA: TGTGCCAGCAGCACGTCGACAGGGGCTGGGGCCAACGTCCTGACTTTC

clone size: .
J gene: TRBJ1-1
D gene: TRBD1
V gene: TRBV5-1
CDR3 protein: CASSLNQGARTEAFF
CDR3 DNA: TGCGCCAGCAGCTTAAACCAGGGGGCTCGAACTGAAGCTTTCTTT

clone size: .
J gene: TRBJ2-6
D gene: .
V gene: TRBV10-3
CDR3 protein: CAISGSAGDSGANVLTF
CDR3 DNA: TGTGCCATCAGTGGTTCAGCGGGTGACTCTGGGGCCAACGTCCTGACTTTC

clone size: .
J gene: TRBJ1-1
D gene: .
V gene: TRBV6-5
CDR3 protein: CASTHLDRKTEAFF
CDR3 DNA: TGTGCCAGCACTCACCTTGACAGGAAGACTGAAGCTTTCTTT

clone size: .
J gene: TRBJ2-1
D gene: TRBD2
V gene: TRBV2
CDR3 protein: CASRATSGSSGEQFF
CDR3 DNA: TGTGCCAGCAGAGCGACTAGCGGGAGTTCCGGGGAGCAGTTCTTC

clone size: .
J gene: TRBJ2-5
D gene: TRBD2
V gene: TRBV2
CDR3 protein: CASSEGTRGPVTQYF
CDR3 DNA: TGTGCCAGCAGTGAGGGGACTAGGGGCCCCGTGACCCAGTACTTC

clone size: once
J gene: TRBJ2-7
D gene: .
V gene: TRBV7-2
CDR3 protein: CASSPLGLGSYEQYF
CDR3 DNA: TGTGCCAGCAGCCCCCTCGGGTTGGGCTCCTACGAGCAGTACTTC

clone size: few
J gene: TRBJ2-7
D gene: TRBD2
V gene: TRBV18
CDR3 protein: CASSVAGGYEQYF
CDR3 DNA: TGTGCCAGCTCAGTAGCGGGGGGTTACGAGCAGTACTTC

clone size: .
J gene: TRBJ2-1
D gene: .
V gene: TRBV21-1
CDR3 protein: CASSNISLAGVVDEQFF
CDR3 DNA: TGTGCCAGCAGCAACATATCACTAGCGGGAGTTGTCGATGAGCAGTTCTTC

clone size: .
J gene: TRBJ2-7
D gene: .
V gene: TRBV4-1
CDR3 protein: CASSQITGEQYF
CDR3 DNA: TGCGCCAGCAGCCAAATAACGGGGGAGCAGTACTTC

clone size: .
J gene: TRBJ2-5
D gene: .
V gene: TRBV5-1
CDR3 protein: CASRAGETQYF
CDR3 DNA: TGCGCCAGCAGAGCAGGAGAGACCCAGTACTTC

clone size: .
J gene: TRBJ2-2
D gene: .
V gene: TRBV12-1
CDR3 protein: CASSFVRGPNTGELFF
CDR3 DNA: TGTGCCAGCAGCTTTGTCAGGGGGCCAAACACCGGGGAGCTGTTTTTT

clone size: .
J gene: TRBJ2-7
D gene: TRBD1
V gene: TRBV7-3
CDR3 protein: CASSISGTGQYEQYF
CDR3 DNA: TGTGCCAGCAGCATCTCCGGGACAGGGCAATACGAGCAGTACTTC

clone size: once
J gene: TRBJ2-7
D gene: .
V gene: TRBV19
CDR3 protein: CASSIEVSSYEQYF
CDR3 DNA: TGTGCCAGTAGTATAGAAGTCAGTTCCTACGAGCAGTACTTC

clone size: few
J gene: TRBJ2-3
D gene: .
V gene: TRBV5-1
CDR3 protein: CASSPSGHPTDTQYF
CDR3 DNA: TGCGCCAGCAGCCCCTCGGGACACCCCACAGATACGCAGTATTTT

clone size: .
J gene: TRBJ2-3
D gene: .
V gene: TRBV18
CDR3 protein: CASSPPRTDTQYF
CDR3 DNA: TGTGCCAGCTCACCACCCAGAACAGATACGCAGTATTTT

clone size: .
J gene: TRBJ1-2
D gene: .
V gene: TRBV5-4
CDR3 protein: CASTPGGGGNYQLRTVF
CDR3 DNA: TGTGCCAGCACCCCGGGCGGGGGGGGTAACTACCAATTGAGGACGGTCTTC

clone size: .
J gene: TRBJ2-5
D gene: .
V gene: TRBV7-9
CDR3 protein: CSSSHGGVRYQETQYF
CDR3 DNA: TGTTCCAGCAGCCATGGAGGGGTCAGGTACCAAGAGACCCAGTACTTC

clone size: .
J gene: TRBJ2-5
D gene: TRBD2
V gene: TRBV6-1
CDR3 protein: CASSEATSGEQEETQYF
CDR3 DNA: TGTGCCAGCAGTGAAGCGACTAGCGGGGAACAAGAAGAGACCCAGTACTTC

clone size: .
J gene: TRBJ2-5
D gene: .
V gene: TRBV7-3
CDR3 protein: CASSFTGSETQYF
CDR3 DNA: TGTGCCAGCAGCTTCACCGGGAGCGAGACCCAGTACTTC

clone size: .
J gene: TRBJ2-7
D gene: TRBD2
V gene: TRBV28
CDR3 protein: CASSQPAASGSSYEQYF
CDR3 DNA: TGTGCCAGCAGCCAACCGGCAGCTAGCGGGAGCTCCTACGAGCAGTACTTC

clone size: .
J gene: TRBJ1-2
D gene: .
V gene: TRBV15
CDR3 protein: CATSADTNYGYTF
CDR3 DNA: TGTGCCACCAGCGCCGACACAAACTATGGCTACACCTTC

clone size: .
J gene: TRBJ2-2
D gene: .
V gene: TRBV7-3
CDR3 protein: CASTPSPVAGELFF
CDR3 DNA: TGTGCCAGCACCCCATCGCCGGTCGCCGGGGAGCTGTTTTTT

clone size: .
J gene: TRBJ2-2
D gene: .
V gene: TRBV5-6
CDR3 protein: CASSFVGQTNTGELFF
CDR3 DNA: TGTGCCAGCAGCTTTGTGGGGCAGACGAACACCGGGGAGCTGTTTTTT

clone size: .
J gene: TRBJ2-2
D gene: TRBD2
V gene: TRBV7-9
CDR3 protein: CASRPEIREGPAGELFF
CDR3 DNA: TGTGCCAGCAGACCCGAAATTCGGGAGGGCCCGGCCGGGGAGCTGTTTTTT

clone size: .
J gene: TRBJ2-6
D gene: .
V gene: TRBV18
CDR3 protein: CASSPPSREANVLTF
CDR3 DNA: TGTGCCAGCTCACCACCTAGCAGGGAGGCCAACGTCCTGACTTTC

clone size: .
J gene: TRBJ2-7
D gene: .
V gene: TRBV7-2
CDR3 protein: CASRRTGEDEQYF
CDR3 DNA: TGTGCCAGCAGGCGAACAGGGGAGGACGAGCAGTACTTC

clone size: .
J gene: TRBJ1-2
D gene: .
V gene: TRBV28
CDR3 protein: CASNGRDYGYTF
CDR3 DNA: TGTGCCAGCAACGGCAGGGACTATGGCTACACCTTC

clone size: .
J gene: TRBJ2-2
D gene: TRBD1
V gene: TRBV5-1
CDR3 protein: CASRTGGSITGELFF
CDR3 DNA: TGCGCCAGCCGGACAGGGGGCTCGATTACCGGGGAGCTGTTTTTT

clone size: few
J gene: TRBJ2-1
D gene: TRBD2
V gene: TRBV28
CDR3 protein: CASSAGGRFEQFF
CDR3 DNA: TGTGCCAGCAGCGCGGGGGGGCGGTTTGAGCAGTTCTTC

clone size: .
J gene: TRBJ1-1
D gene: TRBD1
V gene: TRBV19
CDR3 protein: CASSIQGAVIYTEAFF
CDR3 DNA: TGTGCCAGTAGTATACAGGGGGCGGTGATATACACTGAAGCTTTCTTT

clone size: .
J gene: TRBJ2-7
D gene: .
V gene: TRBV9
CDR3 protein: CASSAQGGFSEQYF
CDR3 DNA: TGTGCCAGCAGCGCCCAAGGGGGATTTTCCGAGCAGTACTTC

clone size: .
J gene: TRBJ1-6
D gene: .
V gene: TRBV9
CDR3 protein: CASSVVGARWSPLHF
CDR3 DNA: TGTGCCAGCAGCGTAGTAGGGGCGCGGTGGTCACCCCTCCACTTT

clone size: .
J gene: TRBJ2-7
D gene: .
V gene: TRBV5-5
CDR3 protein: CASSLYPNRDYEQYF
CDR3 DNA: TGTGCCAGCAGCTTGTACCCCAACAGGGACTACGAGCAGTACTTC

clone size: .
J gene: TRBJ1-1
D gene: .
V gene: TRBV4-2
CDR3 protein: CASSQVADGGTEAFF
CDR3 DNA: TGTGCCAGCAGCCAAGTCGCCGACGGGGGGACTGAAGCTTTCTTT

clone size: .
J gene: TRBJ2-7
D gene: .
V gene: TRBV28
CDR3 protein: CASSLSSRFSYEQYF
CDR3 DNA: TGTGCCAGCAGTTTATCATCGAGATTCTCCTACGAGCAGTACTTC

clone size: once
J gene: TRBJ2-5
D gene: .
V gene: TRBV7-9
CDR3 protein: CASTTRSGVETQYF
CDR3 DNA: TGTGCCAGCACCACAAGGTCAGGGGTGGAGACCCAGTACTTC

clone size: .
J gene: TRBJ2-7
D gene: .
V gene: TRBV9
CDR3 protein: CASSVGAGEQYF
CDR3 DNA: TGTGCCAGCAGCGTAGGAGCTGGCGAGCAGTACTTC

clone size: few
J gene: TRBJ2-1
D gene: TRBD1
V gene: TRBV29-1
CDR3 protein: CSVLGTGGGEQFF
CDR3 DNA: TGCAGCGTTTTAGGGACAGGGGGCGGTGAGCAGTTCTTC

clone size: few
J gene: TRBJ1-4
D gene: TRBD1
V gene: TRBV5-1
CDR3 protein: CASSTGDRGLTNEKLFF
CDR3 DNA: TGCGCCAGCAGCACCGGGGACAGGGGGCTGACTAATGAAAAACTGTTTTTT

clone size: .
J gene: TRBJ2-3
D gene: .
V gene: TRBV6-5
CDR3 protein: CASSYRPGQMDTQYF
CDR3 DNA: TGTGCCAGCAGTTACAGGCCGGGACAAATGGATACGCAGTATTTT

clone size: .
J gene: TRBJ2-7
D gene: .
V gene: TRBV18
CDR3 protein: CASSLIGLRVEQYF
CDR3 DNA: TGTGCCAGCTCACTCATCGGTCTACGGGTCGAGCAGTACTTC

clone size: .
J gene: TRBJ2-7
D gene: TRBD1
V gene: TRBV5-1
CDR3 protein: CASSTPGQDEQYF
CDR3 DNA: TGCGCCAGCAGCACCCCCGGACAGGACGAGCAGTACTTC

clone size: few
J gene: TRBJ1-5
D gene: TRBD1
V gene: TRBV6-5
CDR3 protein: CASSLETGGHQPQHF
CDR3 DNA: TGTGCCAGCAGTTTAGAGACAGGGGGTCATCAGCCCCAGCATTTT

clone size: .
J gene: TRBJ2-7
D gene: .
V gene: TRBV7-2
CDR3 protein: CASSLAPQGYEQYF
CDR3 DNA: TGTGCCAGCAGCTTAGCCCCCCAGGGCTACGAGCAGTACTTC

clone size: .
J gene: TRBJ2-7
D gene: .
V gene: TRBV7-9
CDR3 protein: CASSFGRQGGDEQYF
CDR3 DNA: TGTGCCAGCAGCTTCGGGCGCCAGGGGGGCGACGAGCAGTACTTC

clone size: .
J gene: TRBJ2-7
D gene: .
V gene: TRBV5-1
CDR3 protein: CASSFRQDTYEQYF
CDR3 DNA: TGCGCCAGCAGCTTCAGACAGGATACCTACGAGCAGTACTTC

clone size: .
J gene: TRBJ2-1
D gene: TRBD2
V gene: TRBV30
CDR3 protein: CAWSVASGRPQFF
CDR3 DNA: TGTGCCTGGAGTGTGGCTAGCGGGAGGCCGCAGTTCTTC

clone size: .
J gene: TRBJ2-3
D gene: TRBD1
V gene: TRBV11-2
CDR3 protein: CASSFGTGGPDTQYF
CDR3 DNA: TGTGCCAGCAGCTTTGGGACAGGGGGCCCAGATACGCAGTATTTT

clone size: .
J gene: TRBJ1-1
D gene: .
V gene: TRBV30
CDR3 protein: CAWNPGMNTEAFF
CDR3 DNA: TGTGCCTGGAATCCGGGGATGAACACTGAAGCTTTCTTT

clone size: once
J gene: TRBJ1-1
D gene: .
V gene: TRBV10-1
CDR3 protein: CASRDTVNTEAFF
CDR3 DNA: TGCGCCAGCAGGGACACCGTGAACACTGAAGCTTTCTTT

clone size: .
J gene: TRBJ2-7
D gene: .
V gene: TRBV19
CDR3 protein: CASSIDLGGTYEQYF
CDR3 DNA: TGTGCCAGTAGTATAGATCTCGGGGGAACCTACGAGCAGTACTTC

clone size: .
J gene: TRBJ2-2
D gene: TRBD2
V gene: TRBV18
CDR3 protein: CASSPPTSGYSGELFF
CDR3 DNA: TGTGCCAGCTCACCACCTACTAGCGGATACTCCGGGGAGCTGTTTTTT

clone size: few
J gene: TRBJ2-2
D gene: TRBD2
V gene: TRBV9
CDR3 protein: CASSVGTSAGELFF
CDR3 DNA: TGTGCCAGCAGCGTTGGGACTAGCGCCGGGGAGCTGTTTTTT